This T cell receptor (beta chain) was sequenced in a study of T cells expressing NK-cell markers. About the research overall: Sorted CD3+CD56-NKG2C+, CD3+CD56+NKG2C- and CD3+CD56+NKG2C+ T cells were the source of the TCR beta repertoires.

Using the 5' RACE reads, TCRdb records one entry per CDR3 protein without DNA. The sample includes some 410,000 distinct CDR3 sequences. With respect to this clonotype: No antigen is known for it.

Whole-study findings and limits: Whether expanded NKG2C+ T cell clones recognized HCMV stayed uncertain.

The CDR3 has 14 residues. The germline V gene has CDR1 LNHDA and CDR2 SQIVND (reference sequence). The J gene is TRBJ1-2, the V gene TRBV19; TCRdb's D call of TRBD1 is untestable without DNA. This sequence originates from a woman aged 18 to 75 in good health. The sequenced sample consisted of blood T cells: a sorted CD56 or NKG2C T cell subset, CD4+ or CD8+ T cells, or bulk PBMC T cells (not recorded which). CDR3 sequence: CASSIGDTNYGYTF.